This TCR beta chain was sequenced in a study of T cell responses to AZD1222 COVID-19 vaccine. This CDR3 spans 14 amino acids. The V end was cut by 4 bases, the J end by 6 bases, with 13 bases between. Germline V gene data show CDR1 as MDHEN and CDR2 as SYDVKM. The data were produced by immunoSEQ multiplex PCR, yet TCRdb's version contains in-frame clones alone and is incomplete. The sample includes around 140,000 clones, about nine tenths of them seen just once. This chain uses TRBV28 with TRBJ2-1, with D perhaps TRBD2 (6 bases). The TCR comes from an adult who received the AZD1222 COVID-19 vaccine. Sequenced here: peripheral blood, sampled 28 days after the second AZD1222 dose. The CDR3 nucleotides are TGTGCCAGCAGTTCAGTAGCGGAGATCAATGAGCAGTTCTTC. It translates to CASSSVAEINEQFF.